This T cell receptor (beta chain) came from a study of OX40 agonist ivuxolimab in advanced cancers. Here immunoSEQ multiplex PCR was the method, and the copy in TCRdb shows in-frame clones only, minus some. The sample includes 42,000 or so clones, roughly nine tenths of them seen just once. This CDR3 comprises 15 residues. V dropped 4 bases and J dropped 5 bases, with 18 bases sitting between them. Germline values: CDR1 SGDLS, CDR2 YYNGEE. It was autoimmune disease history or systemic immunosuppression that excluded patients. This rearrangement joins TRBV9 to TRBJ1-1; no firm D call. This specimen was CD4+ or CD8+ T cells sorted from blood, taken in a trial of the OX40 agonist ivuxolimab. The clonotype originates from an adult with an advanced solid tumor such as melanoma, head and neck, liver or kidney cancer. In DNA form, the CDR3 reads TGTGCCAGCAGCACCACGGTCGGGAAGGGAACTGAAGCTTTCTTT. Translated: CASSTTVGKGTEAFF.